This T cell receptor beta chain appears in the sequencing data of a study of cytomegalovirus exposure and HLA in healthy donors. Study context: Unique TCRs numbering around 80 million, obtained from HLA-typed donors, made up an early data release. Whole-study findings and limits: Later on, an analysis tied approximately 17,000 TCR beta sequences to HLA alleles at 0.05 false discovery rate.

Turning to this clone: Its specificity is not known.

The donors comprised healthy bone marrow donors. PCR was performed using 60 Vbeta and 13 Jbeta primers. Profiling relied on immunoSEQ multiplex PCR, and the TCRdb table lists in-frame clones only, not all of them. This table holds approximately 200,000 clones, 65% to 75% found once. The CDR3 sequence is 13 residues long. The germline gives CDR1 GTSNPN, CDR2 SVGIG (reference sequence). Trimming cost V 4 bases and J 3 bases; bases outside gene matches: 3. V is TRBV30 and J is TRBJ1-5; 7 bases are shared with TRBD1. Sequenced: PBMCs. This clonotype originated in a man under 40 in good health and CMV-seropositive. In nucleotides, the CDR3 is TGTGCCTGGAAAGGGGGCCACAATCAGCCCCAGCATTTT. Translation gives CAWKGGHNQPQHF.